This T cell receptor beta chain came from a study of cytomegalovirus exposure and HLA in healthy donors. General observations from the study: In a later analysis, HLA-C alleles had the fewest associated TCRs, DRB1 alleles the most.

Trimming removed 5 bases at V and 0 bases at J, with 12 bases between. In germline, CDR1 is MRHNA, CDR2 SNTAGT. This CDR3 has 15 amino acids. The PCR was carried out with 60 Vbeta primers and 13 Jbeta primers. This table comes from immunoSEQ multiplex PCR, and its TCRdb copy is limited to in-frame clones, with some not included. Found here are roughly 100,000 clones, roughly three quarters of them singletons; the top ten hold over 9%. Notes on this clone: What it binds is not known.

The J gene is TRBJ2-3, the V gene TRBV6-4, with unresolved D. The source is a young woman in good health and CMV-seropositive. Sequencing input: PBMCs. The CDR3 DNA is TGTGCCAGCAGTTCGACTCGCTCTAGCACAGATACGCAGTATTTT. Protein product: CASSSTRSSTDTQYF.